Included here is one T cell receptor (beta chain) sequence, with context. Profiling relied on immunoSEQ multiplex PCR, and the TCRdb table lists in-frame clones only, not all of them. The profile shows more than 200,000 clones, roughly 77% of them singletons. The sample originates from a study of cytotoxic CD8 clonotypes in ibrutinib-treated CLL. Germline V gives CDR1 SEHNR, CDR2 FQNEAQ (reference sequence). Trimming at V came to 5 bases and at J to 10 bases, leaving 7 bases not matched to a gene. The CDR3 loop spans 14 amino acids. This receptor was identified in a human donor with chronic lymphocytic leukemia. Sequences were derived from PBMCs, sampled after 12 months of ibrutinib treatment. V gene TRBV7-9 combines with J gene TRBJ1-6; 8 bases agree with TRBD1. CDR3 amino acids: CASSTHTGGSPLHF. The DNA of the CDR3 is TGTGCCAGCAGCACACACACAGGGGGATCACCCCTCCACTTT. The full variable domain, rest sourced from reference TRBV7-9 and TRBJ1-6, is DTGVSQNPRHKITKRGQNVTFRCDPISEHNRLYWYRQTLGQGPEFLTYFQNEAQLEKSRLLSDRFSAERPKGSFSTLEIQRTEQGDSAMYLCASSTHTGGSPLHFGNGTRLTVT.